This T cell receptor (beta chain) was documented in a study of CD8 T cells in ankylosing spondylitis. Study conclusions and caveats: Made up of eight highly homologous variants, a TCR beta motif appeared characteristic of ankylosing spondylitis blood. Disease-linked clones were found to be CD8+ and relatively rare in peripheral blood. Disease-linked clones reportedly concentrated significantly in matched ankylosing spondylitis synovial fluid.

As concerns this clonotype: The antigen remains undetermined.

A single record per CDR3 protein comes from TCRdb applying MiXCR to the 5' RACE reads. Here the sample spans about 220,000 distinct CDR3 sequences, about a sixth being singletons. CDR1 is SGHTA, CDR2 FQGNSA, per germline. CDR3 length equals 15 residues. The V and J ends lost 6 bases and 5 bases, in that order; junction bases with no gene match: 7. The clonotype originates from a male donor with ankylosing spondylitis. The specimen sequenced was blood, either unsorted or a sorted T cell fraction (not recorded which). This chain joins TRBV7-2 and TRBJ2-3; 11 bases agree with TRBD2. The CDR3 nucleotides are TGTGCCAGCAGTTTTACTAGCGGGAGTAGAGATACGCAGTATTTT. Translating it yields CASSFTSGSRDTQYF.